Included here is one TCR beta chain sequence, with context. The CDR3 is 13 amino acids. CDR1 SGHVS and CDR2 FNYEAQ come from the germline V gene. Using a J-beta primer mix together with a sample-barcoded 5' primer, a second PCR was run for about 6 to 11 cycles. All cDNA molecules were each tagged by a template-switch adaptor with 12 random nucleotides. TCRdb reprocessed the 5' RACE reads with MiXCR, giving one entry per CDR3 protein. This sample yields some 560,000 distinct CDR3 sequences, of which 25% to 35% are seen a single time; approximately 3.6% belongs to the top ten. This record belongs to a study of blood T cells in healthy people across ages. Separately, the same data were catalogued under a study of T cells of mothers and their children. That source reports: Related pairs of mothers and children showed slightly higher, non-significant overlap versus unrelated pairs.

V gene TRBV7-6 combines with J gene TRBJ2-5, with D tentatively TRBD2 (7 bases). The tail of the sequence fits TRBJ2-1 better, so the J call may be wrong. The sample consisted of blood. The clonotype originates from a boy aged 2 to 10 in good health. CDR3 nucleotides: TGTGCCAGCAATCAAGGGGGGGCGGATGAGCAGTTCTTC. Translated: CASNQGGADEQFF.